The clone carrying this T cell receptor beta chain was seen a few times. The source of the sample is a study of cytomegalovirus exposure and HLA in healthy donors. CDR1 and CDR2 (germline): SQVTM, ANQGSEA. This CDR3 spans 10 amino acids. Trimming took off 6 bases at V and 4 bases at J, with 3 bases between the two ends. The PCR used 60 Vbeta and 13 Jbeta primers. Method: immunoSEQ multiplex PCR; TCRdb's copy keeps in-frame clones and lacks some. The table includes roughly 130,000 clones, 75% to 85% detected once. The V gene is TRBV29-1, the J gene TRBJ1-4; no definite D call. The receptor was isolated from a male donor in good health and CMV-seropositive. The specimen was PBMCs. CDR3 loop: CSVLNEKLFF. DNA for the CDR3: TGCAGCGTCCTTAATGAAAAACTGTTTTTT.